This T cell receptor (beta chain) stems from a study of human T cells and chemical hapten exposure. This clonotype was observed many times. Its antigen remains unknown. The study's findings and limits: Controls had significantly fewer large CDR3 similarity clusters than were formed by expanded TCRs.

What the library attached to individual cDNA molecules were unique molecular identifiers. From the RACE reads, TCRdb called clonotypes with MiXCR, one entry per CDR3 protein. Of about 76,000 distinct CDR3 sequences listed, 10% to 15% are singletons. The time point was: patch test 3, about 24 weeks after DPC sensitization. Treatment noted: therapeutic diphenylcyclopropenone sensitization with weekly scalp DPC. Each donor was an alopecia patient between 18 and 70 years of age who qualified for DPC. Unfractionated whole blood served as the source for total RNA extraction. This TCR derives from a woman aged 45-65 years with alopecia areata. Some clones in this sample may be carry-over from other donors' samples. The sample was whole blood, taken in connection with sensitization to the hapten diphenylcyclopropenone (DPC).

CDR3 residues: CASSQVSSGQIYGYTF. The DNA for the CDR3 is TGTGCCAGCAGCCAAGTCTCTTCAGGACAGATCTATGGCTACACCTTC. The J gene is TRBJ1-2, the V gene TRBV4-2, with D possibly being TRBD1 (6 bases). Germline-derived CDR1 and CDR2 are LGHNA and YNFKEQ. The CDR3 covers 16 residues. V dropped 1 base and J dropped 4 bases, with 16 bases sitting between them.